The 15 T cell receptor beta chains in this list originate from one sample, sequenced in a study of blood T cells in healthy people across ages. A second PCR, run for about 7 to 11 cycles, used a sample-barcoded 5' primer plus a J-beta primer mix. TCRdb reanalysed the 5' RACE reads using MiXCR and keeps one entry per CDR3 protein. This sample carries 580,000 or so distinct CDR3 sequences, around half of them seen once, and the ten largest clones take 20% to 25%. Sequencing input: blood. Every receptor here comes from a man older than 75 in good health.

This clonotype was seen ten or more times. The CDR3 protein is CASNRAGRQETQYF. DNA for the CDR3: TGTGCCAGCAACCGGGCAGGGAGGCAAGAGACCCAGTACTTC. J is TRBJ2-5 and V is TRBV6-6, with a possible D match to TRBD2 (6 bases). Germline V CDR1 and CDR2: MNHNY, SVGAGI (reference sequence). Trimming left V 7 bases short and J 2 bases short, with 14 bases between. The CDR3 is 14 residues long.

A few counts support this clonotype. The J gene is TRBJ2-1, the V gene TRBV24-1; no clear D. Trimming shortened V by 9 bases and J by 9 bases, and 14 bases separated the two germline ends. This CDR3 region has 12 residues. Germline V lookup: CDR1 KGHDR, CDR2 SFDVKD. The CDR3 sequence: CATERSPCEQFF. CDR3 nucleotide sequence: TGTGCCACCGAGAGGTCCCCCTGTGAGCAGTTCTTC.

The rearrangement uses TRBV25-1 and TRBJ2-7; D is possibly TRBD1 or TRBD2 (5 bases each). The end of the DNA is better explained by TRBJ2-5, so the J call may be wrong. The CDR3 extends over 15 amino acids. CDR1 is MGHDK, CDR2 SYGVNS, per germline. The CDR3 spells CASSPRQGEGETQYF. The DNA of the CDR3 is TGTGCCAGCAGTCCCCGGCAGGGTGAGGGAGAGACCCAGTACTTC.

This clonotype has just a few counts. This CDR3 reads CSASGGQGETQYF. The CDR3 coding sequence is TGCAGTGCTAGCGGGGGGCAGGGAGAGACCCAGTACTTC. This sequence joins TRBV20-1 and TRBJ2-5, with D perhaps matching TRBD2 (7 bases). CDR3 length equals 13 residues. The germline V and J ends were trimmed by 3 bases and 4 bases, with 12 bases remaining between them. CDR1 is DFQATT and CDR2 is SNEGSKA in the germline V gene (reference sequence).

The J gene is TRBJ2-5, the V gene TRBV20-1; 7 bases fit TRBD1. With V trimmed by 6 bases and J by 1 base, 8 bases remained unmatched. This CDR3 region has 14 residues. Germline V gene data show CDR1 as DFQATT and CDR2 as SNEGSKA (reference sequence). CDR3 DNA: TGCAGTGCCGTTGTGACAGGGAGCCAAGAGACCCAGTACTTC. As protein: CSAVVTGSQETQYF.

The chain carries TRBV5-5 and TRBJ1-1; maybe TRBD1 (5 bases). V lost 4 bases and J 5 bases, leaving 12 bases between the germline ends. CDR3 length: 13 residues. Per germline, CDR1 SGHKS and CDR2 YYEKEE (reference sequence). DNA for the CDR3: TGTGCCAGCAGCGTGAGCGGGGGGACTGAAGCTTTCTTT. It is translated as CASSVSGGTEAFF.

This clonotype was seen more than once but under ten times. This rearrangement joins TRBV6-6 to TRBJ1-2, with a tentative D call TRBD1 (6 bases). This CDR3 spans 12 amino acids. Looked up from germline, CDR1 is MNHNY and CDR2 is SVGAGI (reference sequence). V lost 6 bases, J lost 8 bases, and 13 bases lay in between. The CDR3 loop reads CASRSGAPGYTF. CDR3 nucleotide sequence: TGTGCCAGCAGATCGGGGGCCCCGGGCTACACCTTC.

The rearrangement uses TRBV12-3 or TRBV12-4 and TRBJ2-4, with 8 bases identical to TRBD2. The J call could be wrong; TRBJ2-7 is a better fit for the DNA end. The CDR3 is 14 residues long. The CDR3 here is CASSLGGGINEQYF. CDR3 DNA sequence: TGTGCCAGCAGTTTAGGCGGGGGGATAAACGAGCAGTACTTC.

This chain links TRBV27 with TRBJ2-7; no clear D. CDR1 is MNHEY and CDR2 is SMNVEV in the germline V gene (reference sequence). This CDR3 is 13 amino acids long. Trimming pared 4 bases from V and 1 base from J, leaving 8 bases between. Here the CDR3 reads CASSSADSYEQYF. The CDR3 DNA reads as TGTGCCAGCAGTTCTGCGGATTCCTACGAGCAGTACTTC.

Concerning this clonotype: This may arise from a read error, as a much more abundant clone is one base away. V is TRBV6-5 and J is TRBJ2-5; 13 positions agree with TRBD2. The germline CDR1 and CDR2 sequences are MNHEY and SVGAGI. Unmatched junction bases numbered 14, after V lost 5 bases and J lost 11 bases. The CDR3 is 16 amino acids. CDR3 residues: CASSSEGTSGIGEQYF. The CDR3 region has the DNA TGTGCCAGCAGTAGCGAGGGGACTAGCGGGATCGGTGAGCAGTACTTC.

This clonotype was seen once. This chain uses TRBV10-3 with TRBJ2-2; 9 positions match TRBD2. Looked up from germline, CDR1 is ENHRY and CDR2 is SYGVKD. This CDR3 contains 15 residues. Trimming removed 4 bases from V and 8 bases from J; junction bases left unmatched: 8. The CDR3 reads CAISASGRPEGELFF. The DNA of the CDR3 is TGTGCCATCAGTGCCAGCGGGAGGCCGGAGGGGGAGCTGTTTTTT.

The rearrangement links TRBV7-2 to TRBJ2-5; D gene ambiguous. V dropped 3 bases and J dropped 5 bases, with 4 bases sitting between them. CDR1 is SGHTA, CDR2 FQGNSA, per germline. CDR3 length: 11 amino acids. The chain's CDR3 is CASSFDETQYF. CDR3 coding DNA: TGTGCCAGCAGCTTTGACGAGACCCAGTACTTC.

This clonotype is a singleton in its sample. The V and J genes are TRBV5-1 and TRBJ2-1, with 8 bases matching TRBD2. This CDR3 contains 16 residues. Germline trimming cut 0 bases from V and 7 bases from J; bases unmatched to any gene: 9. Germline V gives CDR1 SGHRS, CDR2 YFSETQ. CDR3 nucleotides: TGCGCCAGCAGCTTGGTAGCGGGACCCTCGGGAAATGAGCAGTTCTTC. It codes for CASSLVAGPSGNEQFF.

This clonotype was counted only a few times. The CDR3: CSASRTSGRAPSYEQYF. DNA for the CDR3: TGCAGTGCTAGTAGGACTAGCGGGAGGGCCCCATCCTACGAGCAGTACTTC. The chain uses TRBV20-1 and TRBJ2-7; 15 bases match TRBD2. CDR3 length: 17 residues. CDR1 and CDR2 from the germline V gene are DFQATT and SNEGSKA (reference sequence). V was pared by 3 bases and J by 1 base, with 7 bases of the junction left unmatched.

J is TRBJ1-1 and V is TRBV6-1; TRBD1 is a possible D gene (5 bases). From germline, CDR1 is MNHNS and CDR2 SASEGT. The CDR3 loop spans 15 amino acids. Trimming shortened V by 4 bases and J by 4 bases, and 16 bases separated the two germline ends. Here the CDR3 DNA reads TGTGCCAGCAGTGCTTTCGGAGGGGTAAGCACTGAAGCTTTCTTT. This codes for CASSAFGGVSTEAFF.